This TCR beta chain was found in a study of technical replicates of blood from a handful of donors. TCRdb keeps only in-frame clones here, not all; method: immunoSEQ multiplex PCR. Of about 61,000 clones listed, more than 95% are singletons. With 5 bases removed from V and 5 bases from J, the gap between germline ends came to 20 bases. CDR3 length equals 16 residues. Germline CDR1 and CDR2: SGHNT and YYREEE (reference sequence). J is TRBJ2-1 and V is TRBV5-4; D may be TRBD2 (7 bases). This TCR came from a human donor in good health. Sequenced material: T cells isolated from PBMCs. Written as DNA, the CDR3 is TGTGCCAGCAGTCCACCCGGGGGGCAGAAGAACAATGAGCAGTTCTTC. As protein: CASSPPGGQKNNEQFF.